One sample yielded the 17 T cell receptor beta chains listed below, sequenced in a study of breast tumors, draining lymph nodes, adjacent tissues. The lymph nodes were axillary draining lymph nodes from breast cancer patients. Each CDR3 protein gets one entry after TCRdb re-called the multiplex PCR reads with MiXCR. Of about 89,000 distinct CDR3 sequences in the sample, around 29% were seen once. Sample: axillary lymph node tissue. The origin of the receptors is a female donor with breast cancer. Some clones in this sample may be carry-over from other donors' samples.

The sample holds a few counts of this clonotype. In nucleotides, the CDR3 is TGTGCCAGCAGTGCTTTCGTCCTCGGTGAAGCTTTCTTT. Translation: CASSAFVLGEAFF. The chain employs TRBV6-1 and TRBJ1-1; D unresolved. Germline CDR1 reads MNHNS; CDR2 reads SASEGT. Trimming pared 4 bases from V and 7 bases from J, leaving 13 bases between. This CDR3 is built from 13 residues.

For this clonotype: A much larger clone sits a single nucleotide away, making a read error possible. Because the CDR3 is missing its conserved closing phenylalanine or tryptophan, this is likely a read error. The V and J genes are TRBV30 and TRBJ1-4, with unresolved D. The CDR3 is 12 amino acids. Trimming removed 0 bases at V and 7 bases at J, with 6 bases between. The germline V gene has CDR1 GTSNPN and CDR2 SVGIG (reference sequence). CDR3 DNA sequence: TGTGCCTGGAGTGTACTGGGTGAAAAACTGTTTCTT. The encoded protein is CAWSVLGEKLFL.

With regard to this clonotype: This likely comes from a read error, as the CDR3 has no conserved phenylalanine or tryptophan at its end. The rearrangement links TRBV24-1 to TRBJ2-5, with D maybe TRBD1 (6 bases). The CDR3 consists of 18 residues. The V end lost 2 bases, the J end lost 2 bases, and 20 bases lay between the germline ends. CDR1 and CDR2 from the germline V gene are KGHDR and SFDVKD. CDR3 DNA sequence: TGTGCCACCAGTGATTCGAGGGGGTTGCAAGGGGCGCAAGAGACCCAGTACCTC. It yields the protein CATSDSRGLQGAQETQYL.

This clonotype has at least ten counts. CDR3 in DNA: TGTGCCAGCAGACCCGCAGGGACGAACACCGGGGAGCTGTTTTTT. This sequence encodes CASRPAGTNTGELFF. The genes are TRBV12-3 or TRBV12-4 and TRBJ2-2; possible D gene TRBD1, 5 bases. V lost 6 bases, J lost 0 bases, and 11 bases lay in between. This CDR3 comprises 15 residues.

This clonotype is classed as medium-sized (0.01 to 0.1%). The chain couples TRBV19 to TRBJ1-4; no reliable D call. Trimming cost V 6 bases and J 7 bases, with 6 bases left between them. The CDR3 length is 11 residues. Per germline, CDR1 LNHDA and CDR2 SQIVND (reference sequence). Here the CDR3 DNA reads TGTGCCAGTAGCCATGGTGAAAAACTGTTTTTT. Encoded protein: CASSHGEKLFF.

Many counts were recorded for this clonotype. The V call is TRBV5-1, the J call TRBJ2-1; 7 bases match TRBD1. Per germline, CDR1 SGHRS and CDR2 YFSETQ. The CDR3 loop spans 15 amino acids. V lost 5 bases and J lost 8; bases outside the gene matches: 13. The CDR3 protein is CASRLRDSAGYEQFF. CDR3 nucleotides: TGCGCCAGCAGACTCCGGGACAGTGCCGGCTATGAGCAGTTCTTC.

The chain employs TRBV20-1 and TRBJ2-7, with 14 bases aligning to TRBD2. J lost 4 bases, V lost 5 bases, and 7 bases had no gene match. This CDR3 region has 15 residues. CDR1 DFQATT and CDR2 SNEGSKA come from the germline V gene (reference sequence). CDR3 nucleotides: TGCAGTGCTCCCGGGACTAGCGGGAGCCGGTACGAGCAGTACTTC. As protein: CSAPGTSGSRYEQYF.

This clonotype was recorded many times. The chain is built from TRBV29-1 and TRBJ2-2, with no clear D. V was cut by 8 bases and J by 0 bases, with 10 bases left in between. In germline, CDR1 is SQVTM, CDR2 ANQGSEA. This CDR3 contains 13 residues. The CDR3 protein is CSSSTSNTGELFF. The CDR3 region has the DNA TGCAGCTCGTCGACTTCGAACACCGGGGAGCTGTTTTTT.

This clonotype came up many times. The chain combines TRBV30 with TRBJ2-2; 7 bases map to TRBD1. The CDR3 extends over 14 amino acids. The J segment lost 2 bases and the V segment lost 4 bases, leaving 4 bases of the junction unmatched. The germline V gene encodes CDR1 GTSNPN and CDR2 SVGIG (reference sequence). CDR3 sequence (DNA): TGTGCCTGGAATCAGGGGGTTAACACCGGGGAGCTGTTTTTT. Residues: CAWNQGVNTGELFF.

This clonotype was seen many times. The chain combines TRBV28 with TRBJ1-2; 7 nucleotides line up with TRBD1. From germline, CDR1 is MDHEN and CDR2 SYDVKM. CDR3 size: 15 residues. V was pared by 6 bases and J by 3 bases, with 10 bases of the junction left unmatched. CDR3 sequence reads: CASSSGQPTYYGYTF. DNA of the CDR3: TGTGCCAGCAGCTCGGGACAGCCCACATACTATGGCTACACCTTC.

This sequence joins TRBV5-1 and TRBJ2-1; either TRBD1 or TRBD2 may fit D (6 bases each). V lost 5 bases and J 6 bases, leaving 15 bases between the germline ends. The CDR3 spans 14 residues. CDR1 is SGHRS and CDR2 is YFSETQ in the germline V gene. The CDR3 region has the DNA TGCGCCAGCAGTTCGACTAGGGGGGTCAATGAGCAGTTCTTC. This gives the protein CASSSTRGVNEQFF.

The rearrangement links TRBV25-1 to TRBJ2-5, with D perhaps matching TRBD2 (6 bases). The V end lost 3 bases, the J end lost 5 bases, and 16 bases lay between the germline ends. This CDR3 is 15 amino acids long. Per germline, CDR1 MGHDK and CDR2 SYGVNS. The CDR3 is CASSDPGLLSETQYF. CDR3 DNA: TGTGCCAGCAGTGACCCAGGACTACTTAGTGAGACCCAGTACTTC. Combining the CDR3 with reference TRBV25-1 and TRBJ2-5 gives the whole variable domain EADIYQTPRYLVIGTGKKITLECSQTMGHDKMYWYQQDPGMELHLIHYSYGVNSTEKGDLSSESTVSRIRTEHFPLTLESARPSHTSQYLCASSDPGLLSETQYFGPGTRLLVL.

Ten or more counts support this clonotype. A much larger clone sits a single nucleotide away, making a read error possible. It is likely a read error, because the conserved phenylalanine at the end of the CDR3 is missing. V is TRBV24-1 and J is TRBJ1-2, with no clear D. The germline gives CDR1 KGHDR, CDR2 SFDVKD. Trimming stripped 2 bases from V and 6 bases from J, with 6 bases between. CDR3 length equals 12 residues. The CDR3 DNA reads TGTGCCACCAGTGATTCCCGCCATGGCTACACCCTC. Translation: CATSDSRHGYTL.

The CDR3 nucleotides are TGTGCCAGTAGCGGACCGGGACAGGGCGGCGAGCAGTACTTC. This gives the protein CASSGPGQGGEQYF. The rearrangement joins TRBV19 to TRBJ2-7, with 9 positions matching TRBD1. Germline CDR1 LNHDA, CDR2 SQIVND (reference sequence). Trimming took 6 bases from V and 6 from J; bases not matched to a gene: 9. The CDR3 loop spans 14 amino acids.

This chain joins TRBV7-3 and TRBJ2-3; TRBD2 might be the D (6 bases). There are 15 residues in the CDR3. The V and J ends lost 2 bases and 8 bases respectively, with 17 bases between them. The germline V gene has CDR1 SGHTA and CDR2 FQGTGA. This chain's CDR3 is CASSLAPSLGGTQYF. The CDR3 coding sequence is TGTGCCAGCAGCTTAGCGCCCTCCCTGGGGGGTACGCAGTATTTT.

This clonotype was seen ten or more times. The V and J genes are TRBV29-1 and TRBJ2-3; D might be TRBD2 (6 bases). Germline CDR1 SQVTM, CDR2 ANQGSEA. The CDR3 has 13 residues. V lost 8 bases, J lost 2 bases, and 14 bases lay in between. The CDR3 reads CSTVADPTDTQYF. The CDR3 DNA reads as TGCAGCACCGTAGCGGATCCCACAGATACGCAGTATTTT.

This clonotype was picked up many times. A much more abundant neighbour one base away suggests this may be a read error. The rearrangement links TRBV13 to TRBJ1-6, with a possible D match to TRBD1 (6 bases). Germline V gene lookup returns CDR1 PRHDT and CDR2 FYEKMQ (reference sequence). This CDR3 is 15 amino acids long. CDR3 in amino acids: CASSLRQGLRSSLHF. CDR3 bases: TGTGCCAGCAGCTTAAGGCAGGGGCTGCGTTCATCCCTCCACTTT.